This record looks at one TCR beta chain sequence and its context. Antigen specificity is unknown. The study ran its PCR with 60 Vbeta and 13 Jbeta primers. Sequenced by immunoSEQ multiplex PCR; TCRdb stores in-frame clones only, minus some. The repertoire has 100,000 or so clones, 63% of them found once; the top ten carry about 4.4%. These data come from a study of cytomegalovirus exposure and HLA in healthy donors. Study outcomes and limitations: Highest at DRB1 and lowest at HLA-C, TCR association rates differed among HLA loci in a later analysis.

CDR1 is MNHEY, CDR2 SMNVEV, per germline (reference sequence). V lost 8 bases and J lost 3, with 7 bases in between. The CDR3 loop spans 11 amino acids. Sequenced material: PBMCs. This chain uses TRBV27 with TRBJ1-2; D is unclear. This TCR derives from a human donor in good health. CDR3 loop: CASADYYGYTF. The CDR3 nucleotides are TGTGCCAGCGCGGACTACTATGGCTACACCTTC.